The clone carrying this T cell receptor (beta chain) has a handful of counts. Sequencing was performed with immunoSEQ multiplex PCR; in TCRdb, only in-frame clones are kept and a portion is missing. The sample contains tens of thousands of clones, roughly 85% of which appear only once. The sample originates from a study of blood T cell repertoires in COVID-19. At the level of the study: T cells, B-cell-depleted T cells, or PBMCs supplied cDNA or gDNA.

This CDR3 has 11 amino acids. Germline values: CDR1 SGHNT, CDR2 YYREEE (reference sequence). V lost 9 bases, J lost 5 bases, and 11 bases lay in between. The rearrangement uses TRBV5-4 and TRBJ1-2; D gene uncertain. What was sequenced was peripheral blood. The origin of this receptor is a human donor in a cohort sampled during active COVID-19. The CDR3 nucleotides read TGTGCCACGCCCAGTTGGTATGGCTACACCTTC. Amino acids: CATPSWYGYTF.